This T cell receptor (beta chain) was recovered during a study of regulatory T cells in long-lasting Graves disease. Documented time point: persistent/refractory GD, antithyroid drugs over 5 years with positive TRAb. From PBMCs, RNA was extracted and then used to make the TCR library. This clonotype has only a few counts. Its antigen remains unknown. Construction of TCR beta libraries relied on iRepertoire HTBI primers and on Arm-PCR targeting CDR3 regions. Each CDR3 protein is one row after TCRdb ran MiXCR on the multiplex PCR reads. The top ten hold about 42% of the sample, which has about 660,000 distinct CDR3 sequences, about 30% seen once. Study-wide points: Among samples with persistent disease, TRBV28, TRBJ1-2 and TRBJ2-5 were favored.

This CDR3 spans 13 amino acids. Per germline, CDR1 MNHNS and CDR2 SASEGT. Trimming shortened V by 5 bases and J by 5 bases, and 12 bases separated the two germline ends. The chain links TRBV6-1 to TRBJ1-2, with D unclear. This TCR was recovered from a female donor with Graves disease. Sequenced material: peripheral blood mononuclear cells (PBMCs), taken when the disease was refractory, from a patient treated with antithyroid drugs. CDR3 sequence reads: CASSISAGYGYTF. The CDR3 nucleotides are TGTGCCAGCAGTATCTCGGCGGGGTATGGCTACACCTTC.